This TCR beta chain was retrieved from a study of blood T cells in healthy people across ages. Turning to the study itself: Template-switching capture recovered about one barcoded beta molecule per two T cells.

A second roughly 6 to 12 cycle PCR used barcoded and J-beta primers. TCRdb used MiXCR to reprocess the 5' RACE reads, holding one entry per CDR3 protein. The top ten hold around 15% of the sample, which has 800,000 to 1,000,000 distinct CDR3 sequences, around 46% seen once. The receptor's source is a man younger than 40 in good health. The sequencing input was blood.

CDR3: CSAVAGVRGYGYTF. For the CDR3, the DNA is TGCAGTGCGGTCGCAGGGGTCAGAGGCTATGGCTACACCTTC. The chain employs TRBV20-1 and TRBJ1-2, with D possibly being TRBD1 (6 bases). V lost 6 bases and J 4 bases, leaving 18 bases between the germline ends. Germline V CDR1 and CDR2: DFQATT, SNEGSKA (reference sequence). The CDR3 is 14 amino acids.